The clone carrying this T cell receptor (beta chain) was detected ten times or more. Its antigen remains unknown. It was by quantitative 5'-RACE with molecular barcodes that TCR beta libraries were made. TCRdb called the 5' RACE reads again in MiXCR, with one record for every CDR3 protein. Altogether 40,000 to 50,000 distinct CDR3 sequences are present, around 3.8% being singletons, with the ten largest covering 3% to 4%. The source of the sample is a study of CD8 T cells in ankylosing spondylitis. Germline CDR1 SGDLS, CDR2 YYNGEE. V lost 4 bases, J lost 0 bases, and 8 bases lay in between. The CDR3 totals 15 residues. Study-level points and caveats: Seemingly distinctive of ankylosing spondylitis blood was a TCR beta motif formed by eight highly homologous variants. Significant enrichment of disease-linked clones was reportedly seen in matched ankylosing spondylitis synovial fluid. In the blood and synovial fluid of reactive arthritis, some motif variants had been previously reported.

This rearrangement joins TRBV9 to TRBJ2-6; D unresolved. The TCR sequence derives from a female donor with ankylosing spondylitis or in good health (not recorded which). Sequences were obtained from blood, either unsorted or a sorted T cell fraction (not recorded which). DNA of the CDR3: TGTGCCAGCAGCTTACAGATCTCTGGGGCCAACGTCCTGACTTTC. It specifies CASSLQISGANVLTF.